The clone carrying this T cell receptor (beta chain) was counted a few times. This specimen comes from a study of tumor T cells in aggressive B-cell lymphoma. Profiled with immunoSEQ multiplex PCR; TCRdb holds only in-frame clones, not every one. Here the sample spans 9,900 or so clones, about 90% being singletons. The CDR3 contains 11 residues. Germline CDR1 is DFQATT and CDR2 is SNEGSKA (reference sequence). Trimming shortened V by 6 bases and J by 7 bases, and 12 bases separated the two germline ends. The sequenced sample was tumor tissue. The receptor was isolated from an adult with diffuse large B cell lymphoma. This chain links TRBV20-1 with TRBJ1-1; TRBD1 might be the D (6 bases). CDR3: CSAPRTVEAFF. CDR3 sequence (DNA): TGCAGTGCCCCGAGGACAGTTGAAGCTTTCTTT.